The 27 T cell receptor beta chains in this list originate from one sample, sequenced in a study of blood T cell repertoires in COVID-19. Sequencing used immunoSEQ multiplex PCR; TCRdb keeps in-frame clones, though not all of them. The sample records roughly 200,000 clones, 70% to 90% being singletons. Material for sequencing was peripheral blood. Receptors were obtained from a man in his 60s with acute or convalescent COVID-19.

The rearrangement uses TRBV5-3 and TRBJ1-5, with 9 bases identical to TRBD1. TRBV5-3 is identified as an open reading frame with a role that is uncertain. The CDR3 has 18 amino acids. V shed 0 bases and J 11 bases; nucleotides not matched to a gene: 18. CDR3 in amino acids: CARSLGTGVPFQHSAQHF. The CDR3 nucleotides read TGTGCCAGAAGCTTGGGGACAGGGGTTCCATTCCAACACTCAGCCCAGCATTTT.

The chain links TRBV18 to TRBJ2-7; 8 bases align to TRBD2. This CDR3 spans 15 amino acids. Germline lookup yields CDR1 KGHSH and CDR2 LQKENI. Trimming at V came to 4 bases and at J to 2 bases, leaving 7 bases not matched to a gene. CDR3 protein: CASSREAGGPYEQYF. The DNA of the CDR3 is TGTGCCAGCTCACGAGAGGCGGGAGGCCCCTACGAGCAGTACTTC.

The sample holds a few counts of this clone. The chain employs TRBV6-1 and TRBJ1-5; no definite D call. Deletions cut 0 bases from V and 6 bases from J, with 9 bases between. This CDR3 has 14 residues. CDR1 is MNHNS, CDR2 SASEGT, per germline. CDR3 sequence reads: CASSEARGGQPQHF. In nucleotides, the CDR3 is TGTGCCAGCAGTGAAGCGCGGGGTGGTCAGCCCCAGCATTTT.

The chain couples TRBV5-1 to TRBJ2-2, with TRBD1 matching over 10 bases. The junction had 9 bases not matched to a gene; V was cut back by 4 bases and J by 9 bases. The CDR3 length is 15 residues. In germline, CDR1 is SGHRS, CDR2 YFSETQ. CDR3 protein: CASSPQGQGLRELFF. The CDR3, as DNA: TGCGCCAGCAGCCCGCAGGGACAGGGGCTTAGGGAGCTGTTTTTT.

The chain carries TRBV7-3 and TRBJ2-7; the match to TRBD1 covers 10 bases. This CDR3 spans 13 amino acids. CDR1 is SGHTA, CDR2 FQGTGA, per germline. The V and J ends lost 5 bases and 4 bases, in that order; junction bases with no gene match: 2. CDR3 nucleotides: TGTGCCAGCAGCCGGGGACAGGGGTACGAGCAGTACTTC. It yields the protein CASSRGQGYEQYF. The complete variable domain, with remaining parts taken from reference TRBV7-3 and TRBJ2-7, reads GAGVSQTPSNKVTEKGKYVELRCDPISGHTALYWYRQSLGQGPEFLIYFQGTGAADDSGLPNDRFFAVRPEGSVSTLKIQRTERGDSAVYLCASSRGQGYEQYFGPGTRLTVT.

The chain combines TRBV4-3 with TRBJ1-4, with unresolved D. V shed 0 bases and J shed 3 bases, with 5 bases lying between them. Germline V CDR1 and CDR2: LGHNA, YSLEER. The CDR3 consists of 14 residues. Here the CDR3 DNA reads TGCGCCAGCAGCCAAGAAATCGCTAATGAAAAACTGTTTTTT. It specifies CASSQEIANEKLFF.

The chain couples TRBV9 to TRBJ2-3; 9 nucleotides align to TRBD1. The CDR3 totals 17 residues. CDR1 is SGDLS and CDR2 is YYNGEE in the germline V gene. The junction had 9 bases not matched to a gene; V was cut back by 2 bases and J by 2 bases. CDR3 region: CASSVSPGTGNTDTQYF. The CDR3 DNA is TGTGCCAGCAGCGTTAGCCCCGGGACAGGGAACACAGATACGCAGTATTTT.

In regard to this clone: The same CDR3 can be traced to other DNA sequences in this sample. The CDR3 bases are TGTGCCAGCAGCCAGCGGGGGCAAGAGACCCAGTACTTC. Translation: CASSQRGQETQYF. The rearrangement links TRBV3-1 (or the pseudogene TRBV3-2) to TRBJ2-5, with 7 nucleotides matching TRBD2. CDR1 and CDR2 from the germline V gene are LGHDT and YNNKEL (reference sequence). Trimming at V came to 3 bases and at J to 2 bases, leaving 0 bases not matched to a gene. The CDR3 has 13 residues.

The CDR3 loop reads CASSQESGYNSPLHF. CDR3 DNA sequence: TGTGCCAGCAGCCAAGAGTCCGGGTATAATTCACCCCTCCACTTT. The chain is built from TRBV3-1 (or the pseudogene TRBV3-2) and TRBJ1-6; no firm D call. Trimming removed 0 bases from V and 4 bases from J, with 7 bases in between. This CDR3 spans 15 amino acids. Per germline, CDR1 LGHDT and CDR2 YNNKEL (reference sequence).

This clone has a handful of counts. The rearrangement links TRBV25-1 to TRBJ1-4; weak D call: TRBD1 (5 bases). CDR1 is MGHDK and CDR2 is SYGVNS in the germline V gene. The CDR3 loop spans 14 amino acids. V was shortened by 4 bases and J by 8 bases, with 14 bases between the two germline ends. The CDR3 nucleotides are TGTGCCAGCAGTGTTACGGGGGTCCGGGAAAAACTGTTTTTT. It specifies CASSVTGVREKLFF.

Worth noting for this clone: Different DNA sequences within this sample yield the same CDR3. The genes are TRBV24-1 and TRBJ2-3, with TRBD1 matching 10 bases. Germline V lookup: CDR1 KGHDR, CDR2 SFDVKD. This CDR3 contains 16 residues. The J segment lost 1 base and the V segment lost 4 bases, leaving 4 bases of the junction unmatched. The CDR3 is CATSDPGQGGTDTQYF. CDR3 nucleotide sequence: TGTGCCACCAGTGACCCCGGACAGGGGGGCACAGATACGCAGTATTTT.

This sequence joins TRBV21-1 and TRBJ1-1; whether TRBD1, the table's D call, matches the DNA was not checked. TRBV21-1 is deemed a pseudogene. This CDR3 has 14 amino acids. The CDR3 here is CASKNGQLNTEAFF. The CDR3 DNA is TGTGCCAGCAAAAATGGGCAGCTGAACACTGAAGCTTTCTTT.

The chain is built from TRBV2 and TRBJ2-1; D is possibly TRBD2 (6 bases). Germline V gene lookup returns CDR1 SNHLY and CDR2 FYNNEI. The CDR3 covers 13 residues. Trimming cost V 7 bases and J 8 bases, with 15 bases left between them. CDR3 nucleotide sequence: TGTGCCAGCATAACACAGGAGGGCCATGAGCAGTTCTTC. This codes for CASITQEGHEQFF.

The chain joins TRBV28 to TRBJ2-4, with D perhaps matching TRBD2 (6 bases). This CDR3 is 16 amino acids long. The germline V gene has CDR1 MDHEN and CDR2 SYDVKM. Trimming removed 3 bases at V and 0 bases at J, with 12 bases between. The CDR3, as DNA: TGTGCCAGCAGTTTGGGAGGAACTTTAGCCAAAAACATTCAGTACTTC. Amino acid sequence: CASSLGGTLAKNIQYF.

The V gene is TRBV6-4, the J gene TRBJ2-3; the match to TRBD2 covers 11 bases. Germline CDR1 reads MRHNA; CDR2 reads SNTAGT. The CDR3 is made up of 14 amino acids. The V segment lost 6 bases and the J segment 5 bases; nucleotides outside the gene matches: 4. CDR3 sequence: CASSKGLAGDTQYF. Here the CDR3 DNA reads TGTGCCAGCAGCAAAGGACTAGCGGGAGATACGCAGTATTTT.

The rearrangement uses TRBV4-1 and TRBJ2-1, with D perhaps TRBD2 (6 bases). Trimming took 5 bases from V and 0 from J, leaving 14 bases between them. Germline lookup yields CDR1 MGHRA and CDR2 YSYEKL. CDR3 size: 16 residues. CDR3 nucleotide sequence: TGCGCCAGCAGCGGGACCCCCGGGAGCTCCTACAATGAGCAGTTCTTC. Amino acids: CASSGTPGSSYNEQFF.

This sequence joins TRBV27 and TRBJ2-1; 10 bases fit TRBD1. With V trimmed by 2 bases and J by 9 bases, 4 bases remained unmatched. From germline, CDR1 is MNHEY and CDR2 SMNVEV (reference sequence). This CDR3 has 14 amino acids. The CDR3 loop is CASSLPTGGGEQFF. The CDR3 DNA reads TGTGCCAGCAGTTTACCGACAGGGGGCGGTGAGCAGTTCTTC.

The chain couples TRBV15 to TRBJ1-1; possibly TRBD1 for D (6 bases). The CDR3 length is 15 residues. Trimming left V 2 bases short and J 4 bases short, with 14 bases between. Germline loops: CDR1 LNHNV, CDR2 YYDKDF (reference sequence). The DNA for the CDR3 is TGTGCCACCAGCAGAAAACCTGCAGGGGTCACTGAAGCTTTCTTT. This sequence encodes CATSRKPAGVTEAFF.

The chain is built from TRBV6-5 and TRBJ2-5; 12 nucleotides agree with TRBD1. After removal of 6 bases from V and 5 bases from J, the junction contained 4 bases not matched to a gene. The CDR3 sequence is 14 residues long. The germline V gene encodes CDR1 MNHEY and CDR2 SVGAGI. The CDR3 protein is CASSRDRGRETQYF. CDR3 DNA sequence: TGTGCCAGCAGCCGGGACAGGGGGCGGGAGACCCAGTACTTC.

This clone has a single count. The CDR3 DNA sequence: TGCGCCAGCAGCCCCGAGGGCGGGAGCTCCTACGAGCAGTACTTC. Translating gives CASSPEGGSSYEQYF. This chain uses TRBV4-3 with TRBJ2-7; 7 bases match TRBD2. The CDR3 sequence is 15 residues long. Losses at the gene ends were 4 bases for V and 0 bases for J; bases not matched to a gene: 6. CDR1 LGHNA and CDR2 YSLEER come from the germline V gene.

This clone was seen only once. This rearrangement joins TRBV27 to TRBJ1-5; no clear D. V lost 2 bases and J 6 bases, leaving 11 bases between the germline ends. Germline V gene lookup returns CDR1 MNHEY and CDR2 SMNVEV (reference sequence). This CDR3 has 14 residues. CDR3 nucleotides: TGTGCCAGCAGTTTACTGGCATCGGGTCAGCCCCAGCATTTT. Translating gives CASSLLASGQPQHF.

The chain joins TRBV11-2 to TRBJ2-7, with TRBD1 matching over 7 bases. Trimming at V came to 5 bases and at J to 0 bases, leaving 10 bases not matched to a gene. This CDR3 is built from 16 residues. Germline V CDR1 and CDR2: SGHAT, FQNNGV. The CDR3 protein is CASSIGRDRISYEQYF. The CDR3 nucleotides read TGTGCCAGCAGCATCGGACGGGACAGAATCTCCTACGAGCAGTACTTC.

J is TRBJ2-2 and V is TRBV9, with D possibly being TRBD1 (6 bases). The ends were cut back, 0 bases at V and 0 bases at J, with 12 bases in the middle. The CDR3 covers 17 residues. Per the germline V gene, CDR1 is SGDLS and CDR2 is YYNGEE. In DNA, the CDR3 is TGTGCCAGCAGCGTAGTACCTTGGACAGCGAACACCGGGGAGCTGTTTTTT. The encoded protein is CASSVVPWTANTGELFF.

This clone was seen just once. V is TRBV30 and J is TRBJ2-1, with TRBD1 identical over 7 bases. Germline CDR1 and CDR2: GTSNPN and SVGIG (reference sequence). V trimming: 4 bases; J trimming: 9 bases; junction bases outside the gene matches: 12. The CDR3 consists of 14 residues. CDR3 coding DNA: TGTGCCTGGAAGCAGGGACAGCTTGGGAGTGAGCAGTTCTTC. Its protein is CAWKQGQLGSEQFF.

This clone was recorded only once. The chain joins TRBV9 to TRBJ2-3, with 8 positions matching TRBD2. The length of the CDR3 is 13 residues. Germline lookup yields CDR1 SGDLS and CDR2 YYNGEE. V shed 0 bases and J 10 bases; nucleotides not matched to a gene: 4. This CDR3 reads CASSVALRGAQYF. The DNA for the CDR3 is TGTGCCAGCAGCGTAGCTTTGCGGGGGGCGCAGTATTTT.

The chain employs TRBV10-3 and TRBJ2-7; 9 bases match TRBD1. The V gene's germline CDR1 is ENHRY and CDR2 SYGVKD. The CDR3 runs to 15 residues. J was trimmed by 2 bases and V by 5 bases; bases with no gene match: 7. CDR3 bases: TGTGCCATCAGTTCCCCGGGACAGGGAACCTACGAGCAGTACTTC. Amino acids: CAISSPGQGTYEQYF.

The chain links TRBV5-5 to TRBJ1-3; possibly TRBD1 for D (6 bases). V shed 4 bases and J shed 2 bases, with 16 bases lying between them. Germline CDR1 is SGHKS and CDR2 is YYEKEE (reference sequence). The CDR3 spans 16 residues. CDR3 protein: CASSPGHAGAGNTIYF. The CDR3, as DNA: TGTGCCAGCAGCCCCGGCCATGCAGGGGCTGGAAACACCATATATTTT.